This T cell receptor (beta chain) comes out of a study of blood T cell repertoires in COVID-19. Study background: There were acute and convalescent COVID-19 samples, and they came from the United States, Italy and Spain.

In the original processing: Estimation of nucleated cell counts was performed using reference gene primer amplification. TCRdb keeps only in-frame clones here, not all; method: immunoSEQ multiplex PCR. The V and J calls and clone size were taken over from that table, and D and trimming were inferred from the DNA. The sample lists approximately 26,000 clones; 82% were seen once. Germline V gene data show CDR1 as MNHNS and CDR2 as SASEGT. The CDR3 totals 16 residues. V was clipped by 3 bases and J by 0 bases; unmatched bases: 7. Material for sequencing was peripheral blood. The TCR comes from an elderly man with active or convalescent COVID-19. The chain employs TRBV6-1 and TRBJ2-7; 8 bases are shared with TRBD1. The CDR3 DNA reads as TGTGCCAGCAGTGAGTTTGGGACAGGTCACTCCTACGAGCAGTACTTC. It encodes CASSEFGTGHSYEQYF.